This T cell receptor (beta chain) comes out of a study of T cell clonotyping in hematopoietic cell transplantation. Whole-study context: Cytoreduction preceded collection of pretransplant recipient samples. General observations from the study: Graft donor and pretransplant recipient Inverse Simpson Index values predicted broader posttransplant TCR diversity. Without cell sorting, CD4 versus CD8 contributions remain unresolved. After transplant, recipient diversity fell while pathologically expanded clonotypes grew through day 180.

Remarks on this clone: Its antigen is unidentified.

V dropped 4 bases and J dropped 7; count of bases not matched to a gene: 16. The CDR3 totals 17 residues. Germline CDR1 reads KGHSH; CDR2 reads LQKENI. Assay: immunoSEQ multiplex PCR; the TCRdb copy retains only in-frame clones and omits some. The sample holds 15,000 to 20,000 clones; approximately 75% are singletons and the top ten take 17%. Time point here: recipient sample about 28 days before transplant, after cytoreduction. The source was peripheral blood mononuclear cells, collected before stem cell transplant. The V call is TRBV18, the J call TRBJ1-2; 9 nucleotides align to TRBD1. The TCR comes from a man aged 60 to 75 with acute myeloid leukemia. Some clones in this sample may be carry-over from other donors' samples. CDR3: CASSLPNPGQGSRGYTF. CDR3 in DNA: TGTGCCAGCTCACTCCCTAATCCGGGACAGGGAAGCCGTGGCTACACCTTC.